This T cell receptor (beta chain) appears in the sequencing data of a study of regulatory T cells in long-lasting Graves disease. Study-level points and caveats: Persistent disease samples used TRBV28, TRBJ1-2 and TRBJ2-5 preferentially.

The CDR3 is made up of 15 amino acids. V lost 0 bases to trimming and J lost 6 bases; unmatched junction nucleotides: 6. Germline V CDR1 and CDR2: SGHRS, YFSETQ. Assembly of TCR beta libraries relied on iRepertoire HTBI primers together with Arm-PCR of CDR3 regions. TCRdb re-derived calls from the multiplex PCR reads in MiXCR, one entry per CDR3 protein. The profile covers more than 450,000 distinct CDR3 sequences, with about 11% appearing a single time and approximately 9% taken by the ten largest. The table lists this clonotype with many counts. Its antigen remains unknown. The time point: newly diagnosed GD, antithyroid drugs for less than 3 months. Generation of the TCR library employed RNA extracted from PBMCs. This sample also appeared in a second study, on T cells in Graves' hyperthyroidism and ophthalmopathy. Per that study: The primer set for the first-round RT-PCR of the TCR CDR3 was HTBI. Most expanded thyroid clonotypes above 0.001 recurred in blood. Ophthalmopathy onset followed model prediction by a median roughly 6 months.

The sample here was peripheral blood mononuclear cells (PBMCs), taken at new diagnosis, from a patient treated with antithyroid drugs. The chain links TRBV5-1 to TRBJ2-3; 8 positions match TRBD2. The clonotype comes from a young woman with Graves disease. This CDR3 reads CASSLGPAGEDTQYF. As DNA, the CDR3 is TGCGCCAGCAGCTTGGGCCCAGCGGGAGAGGATACGCAGTATTTT.